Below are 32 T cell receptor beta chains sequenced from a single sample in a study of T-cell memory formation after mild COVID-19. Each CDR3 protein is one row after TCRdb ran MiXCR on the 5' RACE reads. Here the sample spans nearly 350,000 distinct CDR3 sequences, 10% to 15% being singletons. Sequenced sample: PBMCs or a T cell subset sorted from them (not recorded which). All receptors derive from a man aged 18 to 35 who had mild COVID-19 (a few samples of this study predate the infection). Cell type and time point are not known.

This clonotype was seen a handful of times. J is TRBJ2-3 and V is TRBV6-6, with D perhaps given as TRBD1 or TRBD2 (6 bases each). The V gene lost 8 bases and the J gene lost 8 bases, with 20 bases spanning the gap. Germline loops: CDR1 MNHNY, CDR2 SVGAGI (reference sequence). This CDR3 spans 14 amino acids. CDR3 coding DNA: TGTGCCAGCGGTACAGGGACTCCCGGGGGTACGCAGTATTTT. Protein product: CASGTGTPGGTQYF.

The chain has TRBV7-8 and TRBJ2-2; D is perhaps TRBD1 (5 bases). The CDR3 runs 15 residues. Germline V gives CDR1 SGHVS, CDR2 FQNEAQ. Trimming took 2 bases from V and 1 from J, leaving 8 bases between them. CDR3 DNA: TGTGCCAGCAGCTTATGGCAGGGGAACACCGGGGAGCTGTTTTTT. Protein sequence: CASSLWQGNTGELFF.

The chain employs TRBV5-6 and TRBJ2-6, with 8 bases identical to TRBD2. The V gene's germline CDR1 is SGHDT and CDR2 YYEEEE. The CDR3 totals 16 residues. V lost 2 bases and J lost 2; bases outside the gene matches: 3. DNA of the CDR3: TGTGCCAGCAGCTTCGACGGGGGGGCTGGGGCCAACGTCCTGACTTTC. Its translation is CASSFDGGAGANVLTF.

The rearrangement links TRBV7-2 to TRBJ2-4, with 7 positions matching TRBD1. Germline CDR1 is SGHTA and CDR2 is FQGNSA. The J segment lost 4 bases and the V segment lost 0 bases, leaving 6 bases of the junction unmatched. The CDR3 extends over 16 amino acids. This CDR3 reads CASSLASQGEKNIQYF. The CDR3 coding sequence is TGTGCCAGCAGCTTAGCTTCCCAGGGGGAAAAAAACATTCAGTACTTC.

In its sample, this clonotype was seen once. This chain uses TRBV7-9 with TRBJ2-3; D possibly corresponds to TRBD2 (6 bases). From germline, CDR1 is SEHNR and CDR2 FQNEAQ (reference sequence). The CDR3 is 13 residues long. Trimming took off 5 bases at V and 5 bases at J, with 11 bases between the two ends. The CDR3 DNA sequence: TGTGCCAGCAGCCCGGGACTGGGAGATACGCAGTATTTT. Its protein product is CASSPGLGDTQYF.

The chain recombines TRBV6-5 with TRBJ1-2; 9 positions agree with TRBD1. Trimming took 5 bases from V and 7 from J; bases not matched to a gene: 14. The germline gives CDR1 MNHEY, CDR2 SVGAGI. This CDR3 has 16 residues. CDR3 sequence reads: CASSPSSAGTGFGYTF. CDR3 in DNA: TGTGCCAGCAGTCCATCCTCCGCCGGGACAGGGTTTGGCTACACCTTC.

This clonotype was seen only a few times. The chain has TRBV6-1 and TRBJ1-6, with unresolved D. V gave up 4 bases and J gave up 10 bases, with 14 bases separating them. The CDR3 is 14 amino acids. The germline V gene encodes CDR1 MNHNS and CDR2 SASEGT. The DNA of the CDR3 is TGTGCCAGCAGTGTGGCCGATAGGAGATCACCCCTCCACTTT. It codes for CASSVADRRSPLHF.

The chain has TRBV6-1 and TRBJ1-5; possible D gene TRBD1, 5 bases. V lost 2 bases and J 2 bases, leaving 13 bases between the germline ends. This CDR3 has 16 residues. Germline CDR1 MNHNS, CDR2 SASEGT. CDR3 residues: CASSESLVGGNQPQHF. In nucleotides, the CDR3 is TGTGCCAGCAGTGAATCCTTGGTGGGGGGCAATCAGCCCCAGCATTTT.

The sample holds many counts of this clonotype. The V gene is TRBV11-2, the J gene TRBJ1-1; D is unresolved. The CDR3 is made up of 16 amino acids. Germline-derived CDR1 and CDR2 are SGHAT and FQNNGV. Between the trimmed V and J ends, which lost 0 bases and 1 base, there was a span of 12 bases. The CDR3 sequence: CASSLEWRQRNTEAFF. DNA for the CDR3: TGTGCCAGCAGCTTAGAGTGGAGGCAGAGGAACACTGAAGCTTTCTTT. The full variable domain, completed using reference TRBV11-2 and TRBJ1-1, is EAGVAQSPRYKIIEKRQSVAFWCNPISGHATLYWYQQILGQGPKLLIQFQNNGVVDDSQLPKDRFSAERLKGVDSTLKIQPAKLEDSAVYLCASSLEWRQRNTEAFFGQGTRLTVV.

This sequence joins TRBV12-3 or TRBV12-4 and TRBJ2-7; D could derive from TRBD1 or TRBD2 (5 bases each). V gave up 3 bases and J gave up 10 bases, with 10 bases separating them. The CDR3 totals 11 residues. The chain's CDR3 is CASSFGASQYF. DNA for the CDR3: TGTGCCAGCAGTTTCGGGGCCTCACAGTACTTC.

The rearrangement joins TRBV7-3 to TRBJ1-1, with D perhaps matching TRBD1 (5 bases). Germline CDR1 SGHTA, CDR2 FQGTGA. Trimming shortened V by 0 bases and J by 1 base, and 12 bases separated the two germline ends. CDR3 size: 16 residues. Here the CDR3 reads CASSLTRQGGNTEAFF. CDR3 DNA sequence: TGTGCCAGCAGCTTAACTCGTCAGGGAGGGAACACTGAAGCTTTCTTT.

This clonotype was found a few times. This chain's CDR3 is CASSQTRYEQYF. CDR3 DNA sequence: TGTGCCAGCAGCCAAACCCGTTACGAGCAGTACTTC. V gene TRBV4-2 combines with J gene TRBJ2-7; D not resolved. Germline CDR1 and CDR2: LGHNA and YNFKEQ. The CDR3 is made up of 12 amino acids. Trimming removed 2 bases at V and 4 bases at J, with 6 bases between.

The CDR3 spells CASSLGTGVPAQPQHF. CDR3 bases: TGTGCCAGCAGCTTAGGTACAGGGGTACCGGCTCAGCCCCAGCATTTT. J is TRBJ1-5 and V is TRBV7-2, with 7 positions matching TRBD1. V lost 1 base and J lost 6; bases outside the gene matches: 9. The CDR3 runs 16 residues. CDR1 SGHTA and CDR2 FQGNSA come from the germline V gene.

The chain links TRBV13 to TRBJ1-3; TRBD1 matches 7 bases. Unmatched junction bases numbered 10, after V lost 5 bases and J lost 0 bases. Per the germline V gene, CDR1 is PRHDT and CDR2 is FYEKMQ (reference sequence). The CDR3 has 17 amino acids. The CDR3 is CASSPTRGQTSGNTIYF. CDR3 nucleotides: TGTGCCAGCAGCCCTACTCGGGGACAGACCTCTGGAAACACCATATATTTT.

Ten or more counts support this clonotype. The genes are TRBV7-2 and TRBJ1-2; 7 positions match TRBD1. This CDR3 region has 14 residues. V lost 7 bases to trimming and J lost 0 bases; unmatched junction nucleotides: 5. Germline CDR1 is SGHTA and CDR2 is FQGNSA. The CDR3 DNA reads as TGTGCCAGCAAAACAGGGGACGCTAACTATGGCTACACCTTC. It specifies CASKTGDANYGYTF. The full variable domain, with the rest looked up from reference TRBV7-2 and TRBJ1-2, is GAGVSQSPSNKVTEKGKDVELRCDPISGHTALYWYRQSLGQGLEFLIYFQGNSAPDKSGLPSDRFSAERTGGSVSTLTIQRTQQEDSAVYLCASKTGDANYGYTFGSGTRLTVV.

The CDR3: CASSDRANTEAFF. The CDR3 nucleotides are TGTGCCAGCAGTGACAGGGCGAACACTGAAGCTTTCTTT. The rearrangement links TRBV2 to TRBJ1-1; perhaps TRBD1 as D (5 bases). The CDR3 is 13 amino acids. Germline CDR1 and CDR2: SNHLY and FYNNEI. The V gene lost 3 bases and the J gene lost 1 base, with 6 bases spanning the gap.

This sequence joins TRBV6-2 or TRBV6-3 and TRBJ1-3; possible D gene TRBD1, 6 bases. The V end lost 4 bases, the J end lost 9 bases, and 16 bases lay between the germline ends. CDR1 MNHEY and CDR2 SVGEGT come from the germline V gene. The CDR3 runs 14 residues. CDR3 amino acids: CASSFTGTFGTIYF. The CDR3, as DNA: TGTGCCAGCAGTTTCACCGGGACATTCGGCACCATATATTTT.

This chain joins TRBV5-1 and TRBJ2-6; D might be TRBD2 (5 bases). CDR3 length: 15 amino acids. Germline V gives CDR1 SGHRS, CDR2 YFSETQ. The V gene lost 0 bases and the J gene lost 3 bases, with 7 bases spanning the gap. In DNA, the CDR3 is TGCGCCAGCAGCTTGGCCGGGAATGGGGCCAACGTCCTGACTTTC. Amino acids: CASSLAGNGANVLTF.

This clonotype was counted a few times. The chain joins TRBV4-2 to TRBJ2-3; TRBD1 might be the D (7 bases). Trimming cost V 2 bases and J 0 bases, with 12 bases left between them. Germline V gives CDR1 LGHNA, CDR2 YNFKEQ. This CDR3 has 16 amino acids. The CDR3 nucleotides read TGTGCCAGCAGCCAAAGAGGAGGGGGCAGCACAGATACGCAGTATTTT. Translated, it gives CASSQRGGGSTDTQYF.

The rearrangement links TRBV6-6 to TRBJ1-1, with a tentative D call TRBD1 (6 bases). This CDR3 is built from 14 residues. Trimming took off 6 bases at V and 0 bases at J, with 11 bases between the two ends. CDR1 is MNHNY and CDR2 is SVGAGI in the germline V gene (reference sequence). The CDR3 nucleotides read TGTGCCAGCAGCGAACAGGGTCTGAACACTGAAGCTTTCTTT. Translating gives CASSEQGLNTEAFF.

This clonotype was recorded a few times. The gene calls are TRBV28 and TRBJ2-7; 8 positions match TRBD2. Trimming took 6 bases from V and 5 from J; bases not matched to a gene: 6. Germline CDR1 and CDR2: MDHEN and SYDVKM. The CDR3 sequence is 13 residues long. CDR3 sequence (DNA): TGTGCCAGCAGGTCGGGACTAGTCAACGAGCAGTACTTC. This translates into CASRSGLVNEQYF.

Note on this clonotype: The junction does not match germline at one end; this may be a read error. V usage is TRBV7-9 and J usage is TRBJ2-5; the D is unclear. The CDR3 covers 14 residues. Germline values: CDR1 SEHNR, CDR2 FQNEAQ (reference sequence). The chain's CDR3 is CASTSSEDQETQYF. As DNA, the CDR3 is TGTGCCAGTACGTCGTCGGAAGACCAGGAGACCCAGTACTTC.

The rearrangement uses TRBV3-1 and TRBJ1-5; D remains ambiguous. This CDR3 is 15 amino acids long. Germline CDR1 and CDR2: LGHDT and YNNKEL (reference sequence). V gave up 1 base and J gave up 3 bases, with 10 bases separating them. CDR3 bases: TGTGCCAGCAGCCAAGGAGTACAGCCCAATCAGCCCCAGCATTTT. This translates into CASSQGVQPNQPQHF.

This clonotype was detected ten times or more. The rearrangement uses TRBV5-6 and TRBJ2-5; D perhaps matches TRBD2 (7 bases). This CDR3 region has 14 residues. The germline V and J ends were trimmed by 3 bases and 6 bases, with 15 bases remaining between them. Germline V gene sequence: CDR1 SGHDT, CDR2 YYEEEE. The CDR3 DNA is TGTGCCAGCAGCTCCCTAATGGGGGGGCAGACCCAGTACTTC. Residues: CASSSLMGGQTQYF.

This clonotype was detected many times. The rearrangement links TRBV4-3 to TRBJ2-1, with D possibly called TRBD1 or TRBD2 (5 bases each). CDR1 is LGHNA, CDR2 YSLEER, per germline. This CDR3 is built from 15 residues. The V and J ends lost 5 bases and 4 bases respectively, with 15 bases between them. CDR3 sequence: CASSGGTARYNEQFF. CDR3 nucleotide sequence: TGCGCCAGCAGCGGTGGGACGGCCCGATACAATGAGCAGTTCTTC.

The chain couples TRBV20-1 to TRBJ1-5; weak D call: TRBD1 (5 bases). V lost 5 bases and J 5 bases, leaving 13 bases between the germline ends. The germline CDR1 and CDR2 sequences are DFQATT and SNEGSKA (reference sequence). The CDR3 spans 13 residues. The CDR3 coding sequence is TGCAGTGCTGAAAATTGGGGGGATCAGCCCCAGCATTTT. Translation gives CSAENWGDQPQHF.

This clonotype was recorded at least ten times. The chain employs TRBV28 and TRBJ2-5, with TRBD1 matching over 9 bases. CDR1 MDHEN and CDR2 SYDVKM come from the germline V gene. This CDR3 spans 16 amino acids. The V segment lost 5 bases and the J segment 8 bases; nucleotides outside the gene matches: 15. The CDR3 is CASSPGTGRYGATQYF. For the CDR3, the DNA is TGTGCCAGCAGTCCTGGGACAGGGAGGTACGGGGCCACCCAGTACTTC. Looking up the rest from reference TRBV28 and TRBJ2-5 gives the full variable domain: DVKVTQSSRYLVKRTGEKVFLECVQDMDHENMFWYRQDPGLGLRLIYFSYDVKMKEKGDIPEGYSVSREKKERFSLILESASTNQTSMYLCASSPGTGRYGATQYFGPGTRLLVL.

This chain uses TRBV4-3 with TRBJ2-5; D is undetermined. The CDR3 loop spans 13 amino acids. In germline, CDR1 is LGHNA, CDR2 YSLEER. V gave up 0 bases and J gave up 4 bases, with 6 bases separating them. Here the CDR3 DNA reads TGCGCCAGCAGCCAAGACATCCTAGAGACCCAGTACTTC. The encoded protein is CASSQDILETQYF.

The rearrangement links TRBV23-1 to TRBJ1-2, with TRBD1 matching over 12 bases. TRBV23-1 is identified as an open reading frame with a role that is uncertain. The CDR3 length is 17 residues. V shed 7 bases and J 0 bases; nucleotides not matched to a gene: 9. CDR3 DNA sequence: TGCGCCAGCAAGGGTCCGGGACAGGGGGCTTCTAACTATGGCTACACCTTC. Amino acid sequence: CASKGPGQGASNYGYTF.

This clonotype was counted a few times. CDR3 bases: TGTGCCAGCAGCCAAGCGGGACAGGGGGCCCCTGAAGCTTTCTTT. Its translation is CASSQAGQGAPEAFF. The rearrangement links TRBV4-2 to TRBJ1-1; TRBD1 matches at 12 bases. Trimming took 1 base from V and 6 from J; bases not matched to a gene: 3. CDR1 is LGHNA, CDR2 YNFKEQ, per germline. This CDR3 comprises 15 residues.

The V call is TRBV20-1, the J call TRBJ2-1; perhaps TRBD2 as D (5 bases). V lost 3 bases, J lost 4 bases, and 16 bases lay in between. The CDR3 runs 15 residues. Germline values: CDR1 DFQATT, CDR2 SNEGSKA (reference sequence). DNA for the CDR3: TGCAGTGCTAGCAGCGTAGGGAGAATTTACAATGAGCAGTTCTTC. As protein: CSASSVGRIYNEQFF.

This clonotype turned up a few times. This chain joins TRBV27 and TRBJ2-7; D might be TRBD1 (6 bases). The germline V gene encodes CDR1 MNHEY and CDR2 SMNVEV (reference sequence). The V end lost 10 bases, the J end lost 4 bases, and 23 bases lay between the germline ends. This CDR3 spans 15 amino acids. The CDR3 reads CATAQTGNHGYEQYF. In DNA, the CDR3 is TGTGCCACTGCCCAAACAGGGAATCACGGTTACGAGCAGTACTTC.